There are a few counts of the clone carrying this T cell receptor beta chain. These data are taken from a study of blood T cell repertoires in COVID-19. Trimming shortened V by 5 bases and J by 6 bases, and 14 bases separated the two germline ends. The CDR3 is 14 amino acids. The germline V gene has CDR1 LNHDA and CDR2 SQIVND (reference sequence). Profiling relied on immunoSEQ multiplex PCR, and the TCRdb table lists in-frame clones only, not all of them. The sample has more than 65,000 clones, 80% seen once. The sample comprised peripheral blood. The origin of this receptor is a man aged 55 to 70 with active or convalescent COVID-19. The V gene is TRBV19, the J gene TRBJ1-5; D gene uncertain. The CDR3 region has the DNA TGTGCCAGTAGTTACCCGGGAGTGGGTCAGCCCCAGCATTTT. Protein sequence: CASSYPGVGQPQHF. The variable domain in full, completed from reference TRBV19 and TRBJ1-5, reads DGGITQSPKYLFRKEGQNVTLSCEQNLNHDAMYWYRQDPGQGLRLIYYSQIVNDFQKGDIAEGYSVSREKKESFPLTVTSAQKNPTAFYLCASSYPGVGQPQHFGDGTRLSIL.